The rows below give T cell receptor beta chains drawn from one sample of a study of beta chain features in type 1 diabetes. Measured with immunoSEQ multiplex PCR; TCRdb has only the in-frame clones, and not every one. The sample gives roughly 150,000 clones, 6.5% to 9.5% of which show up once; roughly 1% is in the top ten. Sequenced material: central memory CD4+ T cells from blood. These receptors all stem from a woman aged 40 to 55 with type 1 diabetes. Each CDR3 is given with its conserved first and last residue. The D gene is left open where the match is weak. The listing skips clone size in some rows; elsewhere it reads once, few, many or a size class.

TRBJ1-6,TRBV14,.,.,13,CASSQGGRGPLHF,TGTGCCAGCAGCCAAGGGGGCAGGGGTCCCCTCCACTTT
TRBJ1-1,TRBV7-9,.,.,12,CASSRAGGEAFF,TGTGCCAGCAGTCGAGCGGGGGGGGAAGCTTTCTTT
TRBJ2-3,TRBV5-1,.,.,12,CASSATGDTQYF,TGCGCCAGCAGCGCGACTGGAGATACGCAGTATTTT
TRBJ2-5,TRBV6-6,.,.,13,CASSADSEETQYF,TGTGCCAGCAGTGCGGACAGCGAAGAGACCCAGTACTTC
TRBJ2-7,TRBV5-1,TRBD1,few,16,CASSLGSEGQGSKQYF,TGCGCCAGCAGCTTGGGGTCAGAGGGACAGGGATCGAAGCAGTACTTC
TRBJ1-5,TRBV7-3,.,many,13,CASSLSPRQPQHF,TGTGCCAGCAGTTTAAGTCCCCGGCAGCCCCAGCATTTT
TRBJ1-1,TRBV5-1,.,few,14,CASSLVAGNTEAFF,TGCGCCAGCAGCTTGGTTGCGGGGAACACTGAAGCTTTCTTT
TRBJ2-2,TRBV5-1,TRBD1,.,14,CASRDRSNTGELFF,TGCGCCAGCAGGGACAGGTCGAACACCGGGGAGCTGTTTTTT
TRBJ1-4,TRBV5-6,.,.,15,CASSGPRGVSEKLFF,TGTGCCAGCAGCGGGCCCAGGGGCGTTAGTGAAAAACTGTTTTTT
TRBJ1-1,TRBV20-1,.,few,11,CSASRDTEAFF,TGCAGTGCTAGCAGGGACACTGAAGCTTTCTTT
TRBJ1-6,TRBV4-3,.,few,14,CASSQAPKNSPLHF,TGCGCCAGCAGCCAAGCCCCTAAGAATTCACCCCTCCACTTT
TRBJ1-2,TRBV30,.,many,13,CAWSRSSNYGYTF,TGTGCCTGGAGTCGGTCTTCAAACTATGGCTACACCTTC
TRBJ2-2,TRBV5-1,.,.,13,CASSLRDTGELFF,TGCGCCAGCAGCCTGAGGGATACCGGGGAGCTGTTTTTT
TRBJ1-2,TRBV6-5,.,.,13,CASSYGEGSGYTF,TGTGCCAGCAGTTACGGTGAAGGGAGCGGCTACACCTTC
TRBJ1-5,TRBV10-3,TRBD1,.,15,CAISHGQGGDQPQHF,TGTGCCATCAGCCACGGACAGGGAGGGGATCAGCCCCAGCATTTT
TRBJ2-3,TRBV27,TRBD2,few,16,CASSFPGLAGADTQYF,TGTGCCAGCAGTTTCCCCGGACTAGCGGGAGCAGATACGCAGTATTTT
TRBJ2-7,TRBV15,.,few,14,CATSRGVGDYEQYF,TGTGCCACCAGCAGAGGGGTCGGGGATTACGAGCAGTACTTC